This TCR beta chain was obtained from a study of blood T cell repertoires in COVID-19. The table came from immunoSEQ multiplex PCR; TCRdb's copy has only in-frame clones and leaves some out. The data show about 200,000 clones, roughly 86% seen once. The sequencing sample was made of PBMCs or T cells enriched from blood (not recorded which). The sequence derives from a man between 35 and 55 years old with acute COVID-19.

DNA of the CDR3: TGCAGCGCAAAGCGGGGGGACACCGGGGAGCTGTTTTTT. Translating it yields CSAKRGDTGELFF. The chain employs TRBV29-1 and TRBJ2-2, with 9 bases lining up with TRBD2. CDR3 length: 13 amino acids. V lost 7 bases, J lost 3 bases, and 3 bases stayed unmatched. Germline V lookup: CDR1 SQVTM, CDR2 ANQGSEA.